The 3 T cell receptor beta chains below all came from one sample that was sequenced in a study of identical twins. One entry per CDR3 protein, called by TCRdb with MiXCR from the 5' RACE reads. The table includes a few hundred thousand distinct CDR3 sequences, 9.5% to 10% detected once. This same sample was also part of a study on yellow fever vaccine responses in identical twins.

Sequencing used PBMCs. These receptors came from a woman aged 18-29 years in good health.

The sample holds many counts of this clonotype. DNA of the CDR3: TGTGCCAGCAGCTCGACAGGGTTCGAGCAGTACTTC. It codes for CASSSTGFEQYF. The chain carries TRBV5-6 and TRBJ2-7; TRBD1 agrees at 7 bases. The CDR3 length is 12 residues. V was clipped by 3 bases and J by 6 bases; unmatched bases: 3. Germline V gives CDR1 SGHDT, CDR2 YYEEEE.

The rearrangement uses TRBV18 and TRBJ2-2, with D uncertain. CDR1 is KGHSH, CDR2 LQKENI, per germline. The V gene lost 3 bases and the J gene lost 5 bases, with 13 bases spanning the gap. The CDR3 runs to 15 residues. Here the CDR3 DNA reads TGTGCCAGCTCACCGAACTCTACGAGGACCGGGGAGCTGTTTTTT. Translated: CASSPNSTRTGELFF.

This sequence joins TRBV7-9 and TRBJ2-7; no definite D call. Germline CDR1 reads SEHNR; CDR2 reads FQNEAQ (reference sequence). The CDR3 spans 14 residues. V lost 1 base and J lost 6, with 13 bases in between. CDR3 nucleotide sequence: TGTGCCAGCAGCTTAGGTAGCCGTAGTTTCGAGCAGTACTTC. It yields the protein CASSLGSRSFEQYF.